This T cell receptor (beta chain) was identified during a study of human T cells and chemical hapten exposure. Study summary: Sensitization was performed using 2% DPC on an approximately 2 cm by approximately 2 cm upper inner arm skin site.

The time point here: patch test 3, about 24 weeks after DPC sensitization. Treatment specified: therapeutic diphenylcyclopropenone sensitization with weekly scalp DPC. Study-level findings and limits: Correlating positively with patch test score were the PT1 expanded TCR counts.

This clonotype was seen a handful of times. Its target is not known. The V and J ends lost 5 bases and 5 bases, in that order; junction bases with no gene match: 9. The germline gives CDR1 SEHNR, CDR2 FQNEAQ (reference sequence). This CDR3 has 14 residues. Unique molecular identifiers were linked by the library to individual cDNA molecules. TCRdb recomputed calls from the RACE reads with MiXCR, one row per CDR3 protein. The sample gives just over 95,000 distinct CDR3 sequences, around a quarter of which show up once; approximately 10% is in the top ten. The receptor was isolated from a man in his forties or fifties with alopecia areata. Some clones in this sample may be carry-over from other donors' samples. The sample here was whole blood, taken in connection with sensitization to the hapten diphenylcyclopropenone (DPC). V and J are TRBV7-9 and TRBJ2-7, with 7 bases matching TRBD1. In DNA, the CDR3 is TGTGCCAGCAGCCCCCGACAGGGATTGAACGAGCAGTACTTC. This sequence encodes CASSPRQGLNEQYF.